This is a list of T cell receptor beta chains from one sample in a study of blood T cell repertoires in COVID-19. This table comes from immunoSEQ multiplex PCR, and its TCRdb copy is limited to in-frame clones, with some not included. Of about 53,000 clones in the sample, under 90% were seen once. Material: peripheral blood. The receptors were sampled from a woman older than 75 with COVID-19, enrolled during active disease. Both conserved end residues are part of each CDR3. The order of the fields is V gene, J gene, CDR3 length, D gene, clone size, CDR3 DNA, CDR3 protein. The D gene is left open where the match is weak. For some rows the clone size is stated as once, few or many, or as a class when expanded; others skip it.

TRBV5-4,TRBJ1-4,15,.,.,TGTGCCAGCAGCTTCCGGGGGATGAGTAATGAAAAACTGTTTTTT,CASSFRGMSNEKLFF
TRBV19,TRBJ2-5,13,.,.,TGTGCCAGTAGTACAGGACAGAGAGAGACCCAGTACTTC,CASSTGQRETQYF
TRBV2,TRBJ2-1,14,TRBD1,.,TGTGCCAGCAGGAAGACAGGGTTTCTGTCCGAGCAGTTCTTC,CASRKTGFLSEQFF
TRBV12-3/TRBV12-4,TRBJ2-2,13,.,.,TGTGCCAGCAGCCCGATCGGGGCCGGGGAGCTGTTTTTT,CASSPIGAGELFF
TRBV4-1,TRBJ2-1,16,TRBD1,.,TGCGCCAGCAGCCTCGGTGCAGGGGGCTTCTACAATGAGCAGTTCTTC,CASSLGAGGFYNEQFF
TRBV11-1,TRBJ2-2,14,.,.,TGTGCCAGCAGCTACGTGGGAGGCACCGGGGAGCTGTTTTTT,CASSYVGGTGELFF
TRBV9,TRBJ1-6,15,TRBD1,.,TGTGCCAGCAGCGTAGGGGGGACAGTGAATTCACCCCTCCACTTT,CASSVGGTVNSPLHF
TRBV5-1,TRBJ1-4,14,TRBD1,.,TGCGCCAGCAGCTTGGCGGGACAGCCAGAGAAACTGTTTTTT,CASSLAGQPEKLFF
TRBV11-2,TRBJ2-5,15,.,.,TGTGCCAGCAGCTTAGTGTCAGTCTCGGGGGAGACCCAGTACTTC,CASSLVSVSGETQYF
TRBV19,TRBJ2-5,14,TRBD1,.,TGTGCCAGTAGTTGGGGGACAGGGCAAGAGACCCAGTACTTC,CASSWGTGQETQYF
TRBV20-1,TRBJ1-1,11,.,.,TGCAGTGCAAGTACAGCAGAAGAAGCTTTCTTT,CSASTAEEAFF
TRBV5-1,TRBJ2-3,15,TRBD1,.,TGCGCCAGTACGAGGGACAGGGCGAACACAGATACGCAGTATTTT,CASTRDRANTDTQYF
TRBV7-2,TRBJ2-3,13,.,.,TGTGCCAGCAGCTGGGCCGGAAGGGATACGCAGTATTTT,CASSWAGRDTQYF
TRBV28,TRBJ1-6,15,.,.,TGTGCCAGCAGTTCTCCTTGGGGACTGCTAGGCTCCCTCCACTTT,CASSSPWGLLGSLHF
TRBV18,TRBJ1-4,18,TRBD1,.,TGTGCCAGCTCACTAACAGGGGGCCTTACTGGACTCGGTGAAAAACTGTTTTTT,CASSLTGGLTGLGEKLFF
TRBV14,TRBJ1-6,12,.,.,TGTGCCAGCGGGCAGGGCTTTTCACCCCTCCACTTT,CASGQGFSPLHF
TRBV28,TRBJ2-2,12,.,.,TGTGCCAGCCCAGGGAACACCGGGGAGCTGTTTTTT,CASPGNTGELFF
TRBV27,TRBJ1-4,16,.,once,TGTGCCAGCAGTTTATCCCCCTCGGGGAGAAATGAAAAACTGTTTTTT,CASSLSPSGRNEKLFF
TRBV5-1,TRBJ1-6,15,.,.,TGCGCCAGCAGCTCCGCGGGCCAGCGAGGTTCACCCCTCCACTTT,CASSSAGQRGSPLHF
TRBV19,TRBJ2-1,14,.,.,TGTGCCAGTAGTATTGGCTCCTCCTACAATGAGCAGTTCTTC,CASSIGSSYNEQFF
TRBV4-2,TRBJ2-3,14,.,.,TGTGCCAGCAGCCAAGTCGGAGATGGAGATACGCAGTATTTT,CASSQVGDGDTQYF
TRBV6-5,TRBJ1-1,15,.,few,TGTGCCAGCAGTCGGGCAGGGGATGGGATGACTGAAGCTTTCTTT,CASSRAGDGMTEAFF
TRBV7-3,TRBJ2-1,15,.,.,TGTGCCAGCAGCTTTAAGGGGGCCGGGGGATTTGTGCAGTTCTTC,CASSFKGAGGFVQFF
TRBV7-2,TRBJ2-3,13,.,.,TGTGCCAGCAGCTTAGGTCACACAGATACGCAGTATTTT,CASSLGHTDTQYF
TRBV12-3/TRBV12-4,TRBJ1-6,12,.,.,TGTGCCAGCAGTTTTCCGAATTCACCCCTCCACTTT,CASSFPNSPLHF
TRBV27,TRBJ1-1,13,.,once,TGTGCCAGCAGTTGGCTGGTGAACACTGAAGCTTTCTTT,CASSWLVNTEAFF
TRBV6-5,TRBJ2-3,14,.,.,TGTGCCAGCAGTTACTTGCGGATCACAGATACGCAGTATTTT,CASSYLRITDTQYF
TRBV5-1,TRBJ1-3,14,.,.,TGCGCCAGCAGAGAGCAGGACTCTGGAAACACCATATATTTT,CASREQDSGNTIYF
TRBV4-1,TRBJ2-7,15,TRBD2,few,TGCGCCAGCAGCCACCGGACTAGCGGGAGCTACGAGCAGTACTTC,CASSHRTSGSYEQYF
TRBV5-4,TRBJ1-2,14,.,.,TGTGCCAGCAGCTTGGAAGGTTGGGCCGTCGGCTACACCTTC,CASSLEGWAVGYTF
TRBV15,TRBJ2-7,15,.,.,TGTGCCACCAGCACGCACGGCGGCGGGACGGGGGAGCAGTACTTC,CATSTHGGGTGEQYF
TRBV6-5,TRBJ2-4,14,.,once,TGTGCCAGCAGTTACAGAGTGACAGGTTGGGTTCAGTACTTC,CASSYRVTGWVQYF
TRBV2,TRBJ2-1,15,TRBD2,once,TGTGCCAGCAGTGCATTTAGCGGGAGGGAGAATGAGCAGTTCTTC,CASSAFSGRENEQFF
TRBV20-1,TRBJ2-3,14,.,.,TGCAGTGCTAGTCGACCGGGACTCACAGATACGCAGTATTTT,CSASRPGLTDTQYF
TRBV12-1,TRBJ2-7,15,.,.,TGTGCCAGCAGCATCGTTCGGGGAGGCTCCTACGAGCAGTACTTC,CASSIVRGGSYEQYF
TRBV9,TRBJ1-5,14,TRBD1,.,TGTGCCAGCAGCGTAGCAGGGGGCGTTCAGCCCCAGCATTTT,CASSVAGGVQPQHF
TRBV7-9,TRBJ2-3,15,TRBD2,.,TGTGCCAGCAGCTCCTCCGGGACTAACACAGATACGCAGTATTTT,CASSSSGTNTDTQYF
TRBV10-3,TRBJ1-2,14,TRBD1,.,TGTGCCATCAGCCAGGACAGGGGGCAAAATGGCTACACCTTC,CAISQDRGQNGYTF
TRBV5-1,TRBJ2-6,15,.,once,TGCGCCAGCAGCTCCAGGGGACCTGGGGCCAACGTCCTGACTTTC,CASSSRGPGANVLTF
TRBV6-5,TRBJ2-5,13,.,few,TGTGCCAGCAGGGTTCGGGACTTGGGGACCCAGTACTTC,CASRVRDLGTQYF
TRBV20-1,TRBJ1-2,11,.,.,TGCAGTGCTATCAGGGTCGATGGCTACACCTTC,CSAIRVDGYTF
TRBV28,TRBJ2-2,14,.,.,TGTGCCAGCAGTTTTTCAGGGTTCCCCGGGGAGCTGTTTTTT,CASSFSGFPGELFF